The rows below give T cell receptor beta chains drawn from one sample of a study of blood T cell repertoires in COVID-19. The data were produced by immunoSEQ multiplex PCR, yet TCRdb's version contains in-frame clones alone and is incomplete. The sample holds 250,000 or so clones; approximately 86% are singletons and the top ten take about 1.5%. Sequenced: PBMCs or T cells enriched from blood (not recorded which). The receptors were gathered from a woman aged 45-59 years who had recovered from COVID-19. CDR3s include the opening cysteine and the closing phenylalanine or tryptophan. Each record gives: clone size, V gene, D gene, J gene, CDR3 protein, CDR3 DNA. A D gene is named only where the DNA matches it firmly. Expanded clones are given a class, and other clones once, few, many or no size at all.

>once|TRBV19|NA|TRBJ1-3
CATQSAGNTIYF
TGTGCCACACAGTCCGCTGGAAACACCATATATTTT
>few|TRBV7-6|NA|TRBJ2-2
CASSLLFVGKGTGELFF
TGTGCCAGCAGCTTACTTTTTGTCGGAAAGGGGACCGGGGAGCTGTTTTTT
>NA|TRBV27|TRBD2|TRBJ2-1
CASSWGGSYNEQFF
TGTGCCAGCAGTTGGGGGGGCTCCTACAATGAGCAGTTCTTC
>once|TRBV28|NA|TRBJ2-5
CASSNAGVRETQYF
TGTGCCAGCAGCAATGCAGGGGTAAGGGAGACCCAGTACTTC
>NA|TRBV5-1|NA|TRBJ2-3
CASSLEGQGSNTQYF
TGCGCCAGCAGCTTGGAAGGGCAGGGTAGTAATACGCAGTATTTT
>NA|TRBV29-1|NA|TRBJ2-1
CSAKVDADRYNEQFF
TGCAGCGCTAAAGTAGACGCTGACAGATACAATGAGCAGTTCTTC
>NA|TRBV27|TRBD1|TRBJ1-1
CASSPTGDTEAFF
TGTGCCAGCAGCCCGACAGGGGACACTGAAGCTTTCTTT
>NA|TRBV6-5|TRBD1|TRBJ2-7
CASSYSIGTGYDEQYF
TGTGCCAGCAGTTACTCGATCGGGACAGGGTATGACGAGCAGTACTTC
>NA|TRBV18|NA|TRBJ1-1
CASSPIHSGNTEAFF
TGTGCCAGCTCCCCCATTCATTCGGGGAACACTGAAGCTTTCTTT
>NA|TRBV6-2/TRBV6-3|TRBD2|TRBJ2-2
CASSPHGSGKFGNTGELFF
TGTGCCAGCAGCCCCCACGGTAGCGGGAAGTTTGGGAACACCGGGGAGCTGTTTTTT
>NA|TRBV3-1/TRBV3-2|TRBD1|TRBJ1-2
CASSQRGQGYGYTF
TGTGCCAGCAGCCAGCGGGGACAGGGTTACGGCTACACCTTC
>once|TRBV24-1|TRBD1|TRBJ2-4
CATKRDRDYHTKNIQYF
TGTGCCACCAAACGGGACAGGGATTACCATACCAAAAACATTCAGTACTTC
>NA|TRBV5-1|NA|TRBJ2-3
CASSPSLGGNTDTQYF
TGCGCCAGCAGTCCCTCCCTCGGGGGAAACACAGATACGCAGTATTTT
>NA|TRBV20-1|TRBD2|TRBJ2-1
CSASASGNYNEQFF
TGCAGTGCTAGTGCTAGCGGAAACTACAATGAGCAGTTCTTC
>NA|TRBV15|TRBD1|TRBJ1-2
CATSTPDRVTYGYTF
TGTGCCACCAGCACCCCAGACAGGGTAACCTATGGCTACACCTTC
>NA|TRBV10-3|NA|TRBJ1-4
CAISDSPRLNLFF
TGTGCCATCAGCGATTCTCCTAGATTAAACTTGTTTTTT
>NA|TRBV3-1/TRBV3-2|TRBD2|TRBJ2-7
CASSHFSGKGFEQYF
TGTGCCAGCAGCCATTTCAGCGGGAAAGGGTTCGAGCAGTACTTC
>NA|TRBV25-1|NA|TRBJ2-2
CASMKGGTGELFF
TGTGCCAGCATGAAAGGGGGCACCGGGGAGCTGTTTTTT
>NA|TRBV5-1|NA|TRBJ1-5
CASSLWGQNQPQHF
TGCGCCAGCAGCTTGTGGGGGCAAAATCAGCCCCAGCATTTT
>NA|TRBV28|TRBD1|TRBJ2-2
CASSSPGGNTGELFF
TGTGCCAGCAGTTCCCCAGGGGGGAACACCGGGGAGCTGTTTTTT
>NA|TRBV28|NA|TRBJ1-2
CASTVVGDKRGYTF
TGTGCCAGCACCGTGGTGGGGGACAAACGTGGCTACACCTTC
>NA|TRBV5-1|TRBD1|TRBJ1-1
CASSFQGEDTEAFF
TGCGCCAGCAGCTTCCAGGGGGAGGACACTGAAGCTTTCTTT
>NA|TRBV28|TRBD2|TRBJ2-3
CASSPAGSTDTQYF
TGTGCCAGCAGCCCAGCGGGAAGCACAGATACGCAGTATTTT
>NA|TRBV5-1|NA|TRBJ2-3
CASSFGTIADTQYF
TGCGCCAGCAGCTTTGGGACAATTGCCGATACGCAGTATTTT
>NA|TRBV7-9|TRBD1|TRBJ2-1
CASSPPPGDREFF
TGTGCCAGCAGCCCACCGCCCGGGGACAGGGAGTTCTTC
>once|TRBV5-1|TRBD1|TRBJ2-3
CASSSGQRSTDTQYF
TGCGCCAGCAGCTCGGGACAGAGGAGCACAGATACGCAGTATTTT
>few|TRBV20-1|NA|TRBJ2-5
CSTQHQETQYF
TGCAGTACACAGCACCAAGAGACCCAGTACTTC
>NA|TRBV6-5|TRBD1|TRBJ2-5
CASSWGTGIETQYF
TGTGCCAGCAGTTGGGGGACAGGGATAGAGACCCAGTACTTC
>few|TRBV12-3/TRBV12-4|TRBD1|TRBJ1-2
CASSGDRVGYTF
TGTGCCAGCAGTGGGGACAGGGTTGGCTACACCTTC
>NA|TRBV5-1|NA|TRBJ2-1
CASSLTGEQFF
TGCGCCAGCAGCCTCACGGGGGAGCAGTTCTTC
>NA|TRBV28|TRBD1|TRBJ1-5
CASSLNSRAGTGGYQPQHF
TGTGCCAGCAGTTTAAACTCGCGGGCCGGGACAGGCGGGTATCAGCCCCAGCATTTT
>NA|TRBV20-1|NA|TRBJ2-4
CSASSVAALGALAKNIQYF
TGCAGTGCTAGTTCTGTTGCGGCATTAGGGGCCCTAGCCAAAAACATTCAGTACTTC
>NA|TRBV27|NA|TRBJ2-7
CASSWGGGSLPVEQYF
TGTGCCAGCAGTTGGGGGGGCGGGAGCCTCCCCGTCGAGCAGTACTTC
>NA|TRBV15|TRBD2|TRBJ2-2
CATSSRLAGLTGELFF
TGTGCCACCAGCAGCAGACTAGCGGGGTTGACCGGGGAGCTGTTTTTT
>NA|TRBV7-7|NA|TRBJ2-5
CASSGRRSETQYF
TGTGCTAGCAGCGGAAGGAGGAGCGAGACCCAGTACTTC
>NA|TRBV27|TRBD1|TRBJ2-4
CASSSSRTGGEDKNIQYF
TGTGCCAGCAGTTCATCACGGACAGGGGGCGAGGACAAAAACATTCAGTACTTC
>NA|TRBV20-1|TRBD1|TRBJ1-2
CSASRQGGSGYTF
TGCAGTGCTAGTCGACAGGGGGGGTCTGGCTACACCTTC
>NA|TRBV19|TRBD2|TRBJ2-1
CASSPVGLAGEEQFF
TGTGCCAGTAGTCCAGTGGGACTAGCGGGAGAGGAGCAGTTCTTC